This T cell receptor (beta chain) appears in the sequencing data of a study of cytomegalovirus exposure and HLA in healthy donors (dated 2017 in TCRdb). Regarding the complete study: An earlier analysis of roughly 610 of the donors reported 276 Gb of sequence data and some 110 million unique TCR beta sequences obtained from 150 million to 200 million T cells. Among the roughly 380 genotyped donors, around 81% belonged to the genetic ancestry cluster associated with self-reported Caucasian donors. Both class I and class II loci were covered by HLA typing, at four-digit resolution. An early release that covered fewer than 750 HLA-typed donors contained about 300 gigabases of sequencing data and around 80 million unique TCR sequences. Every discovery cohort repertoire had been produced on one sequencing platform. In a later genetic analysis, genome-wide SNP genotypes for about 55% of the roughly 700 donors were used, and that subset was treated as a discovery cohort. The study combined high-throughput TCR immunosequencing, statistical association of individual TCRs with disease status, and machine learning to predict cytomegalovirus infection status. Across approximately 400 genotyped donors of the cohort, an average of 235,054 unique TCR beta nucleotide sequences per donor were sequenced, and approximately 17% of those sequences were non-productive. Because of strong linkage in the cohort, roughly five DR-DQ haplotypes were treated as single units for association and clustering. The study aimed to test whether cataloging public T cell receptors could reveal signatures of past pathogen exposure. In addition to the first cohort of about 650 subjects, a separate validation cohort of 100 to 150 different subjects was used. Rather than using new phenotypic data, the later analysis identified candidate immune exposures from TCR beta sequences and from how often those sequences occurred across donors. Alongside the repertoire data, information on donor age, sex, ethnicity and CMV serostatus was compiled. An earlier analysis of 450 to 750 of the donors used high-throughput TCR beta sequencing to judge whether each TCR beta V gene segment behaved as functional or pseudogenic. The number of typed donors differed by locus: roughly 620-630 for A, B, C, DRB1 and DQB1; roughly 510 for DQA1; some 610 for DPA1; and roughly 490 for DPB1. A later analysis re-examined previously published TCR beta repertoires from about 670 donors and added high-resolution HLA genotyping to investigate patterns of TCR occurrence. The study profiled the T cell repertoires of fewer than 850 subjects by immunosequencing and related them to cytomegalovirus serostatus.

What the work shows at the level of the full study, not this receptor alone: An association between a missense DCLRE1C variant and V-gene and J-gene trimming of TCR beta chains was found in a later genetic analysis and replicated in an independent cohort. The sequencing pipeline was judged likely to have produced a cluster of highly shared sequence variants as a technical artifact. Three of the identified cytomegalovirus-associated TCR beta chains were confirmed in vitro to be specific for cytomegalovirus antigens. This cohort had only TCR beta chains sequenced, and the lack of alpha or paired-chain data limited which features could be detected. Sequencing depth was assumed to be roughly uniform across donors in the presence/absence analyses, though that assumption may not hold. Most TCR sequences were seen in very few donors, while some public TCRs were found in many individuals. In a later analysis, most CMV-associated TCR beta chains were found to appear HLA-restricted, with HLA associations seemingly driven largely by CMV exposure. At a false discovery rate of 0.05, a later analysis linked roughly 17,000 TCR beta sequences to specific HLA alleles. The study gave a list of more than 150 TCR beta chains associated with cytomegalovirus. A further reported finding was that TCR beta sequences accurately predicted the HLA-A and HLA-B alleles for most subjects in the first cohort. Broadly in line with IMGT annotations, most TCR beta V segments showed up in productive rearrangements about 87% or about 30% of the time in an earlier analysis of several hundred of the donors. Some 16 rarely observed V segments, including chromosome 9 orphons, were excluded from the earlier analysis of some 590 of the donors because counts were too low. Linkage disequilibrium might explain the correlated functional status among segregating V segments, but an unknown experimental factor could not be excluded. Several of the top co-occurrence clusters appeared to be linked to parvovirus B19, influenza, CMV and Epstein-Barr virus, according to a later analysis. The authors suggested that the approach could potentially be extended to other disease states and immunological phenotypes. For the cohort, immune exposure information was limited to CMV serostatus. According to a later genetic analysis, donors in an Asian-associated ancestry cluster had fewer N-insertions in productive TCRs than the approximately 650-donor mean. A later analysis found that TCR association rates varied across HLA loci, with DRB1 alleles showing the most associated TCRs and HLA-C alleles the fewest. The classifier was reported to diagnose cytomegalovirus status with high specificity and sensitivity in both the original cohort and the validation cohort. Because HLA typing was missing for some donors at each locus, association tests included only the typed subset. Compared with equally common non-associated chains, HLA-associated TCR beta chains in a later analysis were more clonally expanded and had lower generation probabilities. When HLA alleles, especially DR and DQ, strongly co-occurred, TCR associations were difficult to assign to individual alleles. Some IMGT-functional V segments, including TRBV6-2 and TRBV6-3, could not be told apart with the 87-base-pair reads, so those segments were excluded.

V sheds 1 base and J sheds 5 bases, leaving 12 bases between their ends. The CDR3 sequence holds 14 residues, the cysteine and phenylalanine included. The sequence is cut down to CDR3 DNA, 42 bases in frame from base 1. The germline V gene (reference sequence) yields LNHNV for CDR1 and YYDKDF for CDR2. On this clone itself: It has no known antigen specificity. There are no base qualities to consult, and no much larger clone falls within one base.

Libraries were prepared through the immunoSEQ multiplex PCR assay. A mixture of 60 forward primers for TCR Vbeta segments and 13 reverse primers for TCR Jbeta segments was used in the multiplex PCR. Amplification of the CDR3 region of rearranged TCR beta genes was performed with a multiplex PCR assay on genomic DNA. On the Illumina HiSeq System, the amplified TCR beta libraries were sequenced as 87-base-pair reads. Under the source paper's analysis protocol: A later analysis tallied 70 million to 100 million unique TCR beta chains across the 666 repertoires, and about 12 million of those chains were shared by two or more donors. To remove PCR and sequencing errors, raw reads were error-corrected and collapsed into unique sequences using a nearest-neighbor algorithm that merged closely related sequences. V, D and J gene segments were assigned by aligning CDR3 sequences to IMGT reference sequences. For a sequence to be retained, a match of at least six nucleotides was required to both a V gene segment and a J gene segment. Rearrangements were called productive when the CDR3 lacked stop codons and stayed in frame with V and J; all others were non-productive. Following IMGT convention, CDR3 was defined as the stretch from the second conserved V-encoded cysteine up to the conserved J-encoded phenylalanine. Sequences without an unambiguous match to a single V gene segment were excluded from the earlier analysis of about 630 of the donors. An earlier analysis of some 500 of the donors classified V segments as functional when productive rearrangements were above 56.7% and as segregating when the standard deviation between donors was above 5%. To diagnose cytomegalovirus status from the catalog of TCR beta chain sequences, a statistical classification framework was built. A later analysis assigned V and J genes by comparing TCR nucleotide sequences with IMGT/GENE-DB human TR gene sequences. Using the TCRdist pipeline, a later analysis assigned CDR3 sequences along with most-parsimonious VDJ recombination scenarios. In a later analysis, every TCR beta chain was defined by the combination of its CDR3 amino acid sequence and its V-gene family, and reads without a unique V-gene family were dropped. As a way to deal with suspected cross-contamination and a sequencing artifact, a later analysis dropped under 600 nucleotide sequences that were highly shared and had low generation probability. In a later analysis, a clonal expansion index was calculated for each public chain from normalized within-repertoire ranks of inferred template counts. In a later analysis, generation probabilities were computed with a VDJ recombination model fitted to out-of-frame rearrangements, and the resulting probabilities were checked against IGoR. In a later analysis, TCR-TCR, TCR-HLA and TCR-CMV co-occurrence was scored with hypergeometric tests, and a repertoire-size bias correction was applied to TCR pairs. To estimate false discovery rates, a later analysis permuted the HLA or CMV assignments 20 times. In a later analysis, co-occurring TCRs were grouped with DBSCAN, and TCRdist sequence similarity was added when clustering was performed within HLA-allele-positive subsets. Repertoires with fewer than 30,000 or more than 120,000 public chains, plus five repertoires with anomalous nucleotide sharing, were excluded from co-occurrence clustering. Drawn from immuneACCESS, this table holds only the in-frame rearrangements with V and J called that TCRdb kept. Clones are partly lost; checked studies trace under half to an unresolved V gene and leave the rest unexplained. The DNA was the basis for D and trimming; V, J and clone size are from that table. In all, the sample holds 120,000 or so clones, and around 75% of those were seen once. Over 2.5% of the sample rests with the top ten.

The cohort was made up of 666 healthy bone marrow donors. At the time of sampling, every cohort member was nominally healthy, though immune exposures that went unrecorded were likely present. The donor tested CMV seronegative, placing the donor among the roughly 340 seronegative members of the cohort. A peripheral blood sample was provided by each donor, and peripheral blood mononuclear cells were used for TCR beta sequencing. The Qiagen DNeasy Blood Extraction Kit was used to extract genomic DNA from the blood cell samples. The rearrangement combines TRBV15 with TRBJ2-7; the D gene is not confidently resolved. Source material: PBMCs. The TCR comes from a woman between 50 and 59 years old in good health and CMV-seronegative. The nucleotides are TGTGCCACCAGCAGAGTGGGCAGGCTCGACGAGCAGTACTTC. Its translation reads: CATSRVGRLDEQYF.